A single TCR beta chain is shown here with its context. What it binds is not known. Time point of the sample: pre-treatment baseline. Patients with prior systemic cancer treatment, concomitant immunosuppressants, or other active malignancies were excluded. This specimen belongs to a study of blood T cell dynamics during melanoma immunotherapy. On the study more broadly: Metastatic melanoma patients received first-line pembrolizumab or nivolumab plus ipilimumab.

V dropped 7 bases and J dropped 3; count of bases not matched to a gene: 8. This CDR3 has 13 amino acids. Germline CDR1 and CDR2: GTSNPN and SVGIG (reference sequence). General study findings and limits: Whether repertoire-driving clones were melanoma-specific could not be determined.

Some clones are missing from TCRdb's copy, which holds only in-frame ones; the method was immunoSEQ multiplex PCR. The data hold roughly 23,000 clones, with roughly nine tenths observed a single time. The chain links TRBV30 to TRBJ2-7, with 8 nucleotides matching TRBD2. This TCR was sampled from a human donor with melanoma. The material sequenced was blood, taken from a patient treated with checkpoint blockade. The CDR3 region has the DNA TGTGCCTCGGGAGGGCTAGCGGGCTACGAGCAGTACTTC. It translates to CASGGLAGYEQYF.